What follows describes a single T cell receptor (beta chain). This clonotype occurred once. The clone's antigen remains unknown. One base away there is no much larger clone; base qualities are not given. A lone read offers only weak evidence. The sample comes from a study of immune heterogeneity within non-small cell lung tumors (dated by TCRdb to about 2018). Regarding the complete study: By histology, the tumors included 10 non-squamous carcinomas, several squamous cell carcinomas and 1 tumor not otherwise specified. To examine intratumoral immune heterogeneity, the study used whole-exome sequencing, RNA-seq and TCR beta repertoire sequencing on multiple spatially distinct regions of each NSCLC tumor. TCR repertoire analysis included under 60 tumor loci from 15 patients, whereas transcriptome data included only about 45 loci from approximately 11 patients. Neoantigen binding to each patient's HLA alleles was predicted with netMHCpan-3.0 for mutant peptides of 8 to 11 amino acids.

Genomic DNA was extracted from bulk tumor tissue and used as the TCR template, and around 600 ng gDNA was amplified per sample. Multiple biopsies per primary tumor were taken during surgery, spaced as far apart as possible within the tumor mass. The study cohort was described as untreated and was composed of newly diagnosed NSCLC cases undergoing curative surgery. The donor group was made up of 15 newly diagnosed non-small cell lung cancer patients undergoing surgery with curative intent. Two independent pathologists examined the resected tumor masses. Sequencing was performed only on DNA and RNA samples of high quality. The TCR beta CDR3 region was amplified with a multiplex PCR system whose first round of about 11 cycles used 32 V-gene forward primers and 13 J-gene reverse primers. First-round PCR used a QIAGEN Multiplex PCR Kit, and primer sequences were filed in Chinese patent CN105087789A. Illumina universal primers were attached in a second round of PCR run with the Phusion High-Fidelity PCR Kit. Paired-end sequencing of TCR libraries was carried out on the Illumina HiSeq X Ten platform at a read length of 151 bp. Per the original workflow: Reads without multiplex PCR primers were removed using Cutadapt, read pairs were merged using PEAR, and CDR3 regions were called using MiXCR with default settings. Repertoire diversity used Shannon entropy, and clonality was computed as one minus Shannon entropy divided by ln of productive unique sequence count. Clonotypes at a frequency of at least 0.5% were defined as dominant or high-frequency T-cell clones. The public reads were reanalyzed by TCRdb: fastp trimming at Q25, MiXCR alignment, in-frame beta chains only. Every CDR3 protein is listed once, alongside the most common genes and DNA of its rows. None of the V and J calls come from the authors' own analysis; TCRdb made them. Recorded for this sample are fewer than 3,000 distinct CDR3 sequences; approximately 39% of them occurred a single time. Around a fifth of the sample comes from the top ten.

V was cut back by 3 bases and J by 5 bases, leaving a gap of 13 bases between them. From its cysteine to its phenylalanine, the CDR3 spans 14 amino acids. Only the CDR3 DNA stays, 42 bases, in frame from base 1. The CDR1 and CDR2 encoded by the germline V gene are SGHTA and FQGNSA. Study-wide findings and limitations: Identical dominant CDR3B clonotypes recurred across loci within a patient, yet different tumor locations also harbored unique high-frequency clones. Individual patients mostly had different high-frequency TCR beta clonotypes. A moderate positive correlation (R roughly 0.35), which was statistically significant, linked local T-cell repertoire clonality to local tumor mutational burden.

The sequenced sample was lung tumor tissue. The clonotype was recovered from a woman aged 50 to 60 with non-small cell lung cancer. The chain uses TRBV7-2 and TRBJ1-1; the D gene is perhaps TRBD1, on 6 matching bases. The CDR3 reads CASSFPTGGTEAFF. The DNA sequence is given as TGTGCCAGCAGCTTCCCGACAGGAGGGACTGAAGCTTTCTTT.